This passage covers 23 T cell receptor beta chains from one sample sequenced in a study of kidney transplant recipient with SARS-CoV-2 infection. TCRdb fed the reads into MiXCR, producing one record per CDR3 protein. Of fewer than 250,000 distinct CDR3 sequences detected, more than 25% appear once; the ten largest clones hold roughly 7%. This specimen was a blood sample, taken at baseline and between days 110 and 120 from a kidney transplant recipient. The receptors were sampled from a male patient aged 30 to 40 who had COVID-19 and was a kidney transplant recipient. The graft donor may have given rise to some T cells.

In its sample, this clonotype was seen many times. V gene TRBV6-5 combines with J gene TRBJ2-1; 9 bases fit TRBD2. This CDR3 has 14 amino acids. The trim removed 6 bases at V and 5 bases at J, leaving 5 bases unmatched. From germline, CDR1 is MNHEY and CDR2 SVGAGI. CDR3 residues: CASSSTSGNNEQFF. CDR3 DNA: TGTGCCAGCAGCTCGACTAGCGGAAACAATGAGCAGTTCTTC.

This clonotype has a count of ten or more. The gene calls are TRBV28 and TRBJ1-2; TRBD1 aligns across 8 bases. CDR3 length: 20 amino acids. CDR1 and CDR2 from the germline V gene are MDHEN and SYDVKM. After removal of 2 bases from V and 3 bases from J, the junction contained 20 bases not matched to a gene. The CDR3 spells CASSLDIFLGRGHDHYGYTF. The CDR3 DNA follows: TGTGCCAGCAGTTTAGATATTTTTTTGGGCAGGGGGCATGATCACTATGGCTACACCTTC.

This chain connects TRBV15 to TRBJ2-1; TRBD2 agrees at 9 bases. The CDR3 covers 15 residues. CDR1 is LNHNV and CDR2 is YYDKDF in the germline V gene (reference sequence). The trim removed 4 bases at V and 6 bases at J, leaving 7 bases unmatched. CDR3 sequence reads: CATSIERGAPNEQFF. CDR3 in DNA: TGTGCCACCAGCATCGAGCGGGGGGCCCCCAATGAGCAGTTCTTC.

This clonotype was picked up many times. CDR3 sequence reads: CASSSPSQTANTEAFF. The CDR3 DNA follows: TGTGCCAGCAGTTCCCCCTCACAAACAGCGAACACTGAAGCTTTCTTT. J is TRBJ1-1 and V is TRBV6-5; D is uncertain. The CDR3 runs to 16 residues. Between the trimmed V and J ends, which lost 4 bases and 1 base, there was a span of 16 bases. From germline, CDR1 is MNHEY and CDR2 SVGAGI.

Points on this clonotype: This clone may be a read error of a much larger clone one base away. The genes are TRBV30 and TRBJ1-1; D is ambiguous. The CDR3 runs 13 residues. Germline V gene lookup returns CDR1 GTSNPN and CDR2 SVGIG (reference sequence). Trimming removed 7 bases from V and 0 bases from J, with 12 bases in between. DNA for the CDR3: TGTGCCTACCAAATGCGAGTGAACACTGAAGCTTTCTTT. Translating gives CAYQMRVNTEAFF.

Note on this clonotype: One base away lies a much larger clone, so this may be a sequencing read error. The chain joins TRBV3-2 to TRBJ2-6; the table's D call TRBD1 went unverified against the DNA. TRBV3-2 is noted as a pseudogene. The CDR3 loop spans 15 amino acids. The chain's CDR3 is CASSRVRQGVNVLTF. Here the CDR3 DNA reads TGTGCCAGCAGCCGAGTCAGACAGGGTGTCAACGTCCTGACTTTC.

Note on this clonotype: A much larger clone lies a single base off, so this may be a read error. V gene TRBV4-1 combines with J gene TRBJ1-4; TRBD1 agrees at 9 bases. J was trimmed by 8 bases and V by 4 bases; bases with no gene match: 11. The CDR3 is made up of 16 amino acids. Germline CDR1 MGHRA, CDR2 YSYEKL. CDR3 region: CASSRPWDREREKLFF. The CDR3 DNA is TGCGCCAGCAGCCGACCGTGGGACAGGGAGAGGGAAAAACTGTTTTTT.

In this sample, this clonotype turned up many times. This chain uses TRBV20-1 with TRBJ1-2, with TRBD1 identical over 7 bases. Germline V gives CDR1 DFQATT, CDR2 SNEGSKA (reference sequence). V shed 3 bases and J 12 bases; nucleotides not matched to a gene: 7. The CDR3 is made up of 11 amino acids. The CDR3 DNA is TGCAGTGCTAGTAATGCGGGACAGCACACCTTC. This translates into CSASNAGQHTF.

This clonotype was found a few times. A read error may explain this, as a much larger clone is one base away. The chain carries TRBV12-3 or TRBV12-4 and TRBJ1-3; D remains unclear. The CDR3 runs 14 residues. The CDR3 DNA reads TGTGCCAGCAATTTATCGGCACAAAGAAACACCATATATTTT. It translates to CASNLSAQRNTIYF.

Of note for this clonotype: A much larger clone sits a single nucleotide away, making a read error possible. CDR3 amino acids: CASSYYTRDGKTYDYTF. CDR3 coding DNA: TGTGCCAGCAGCTACTATACCAGAGACGGAAAGACCTATGACTACACCTTC. J is TRBJ1-2 and V is TRBV7-2; D gene ambiguous. The germline CDR1 and CDR2 sequences are SGHTA and FQGNSA. This CDR3 spans 17 amino acids.

This clonotype has more than one count but fewer than ten. Possible read error: a much larger clone is one base away. The chain carries TRBV6-8 and TRBJ1-2; D is unclear. CDR1 and CDR2 (germline): MNHGY, SAAAGT. The CDR3 is 17 amino acids. Trimming cost V 8 bases and J 4 bases, with 26 bases left between them. The CDR3 loop reads CASGINLRSRKTYGYTF. CDR3 nucleotide sequence: TGTGCCAGCGGTATTAACCTACGCTCTAGAAAGACCTATGGCTACACCTTC.

The chain couples TRBV7-2 to TRBJ1-1; D not certain. The CDR3 consists of 14 residues. CDR1 SGHTA and CDR2 FQGNSA come from the germline V gene. V was pared by 1 base and J by 6 bases, with 12 bases between. The CDR3 DNA sequence: TGTGCCAGCAGCTTAGGTCCCTCAAACGCTGAAGCTTTCTTT. It translates to CASSLGPSNAEAFF. The full variable domain, completed using reference TRBV7-2 and TRBJ1-1, is GAGVSQSPSNKVTEKGKDVELRCDPISGHTALYWYRQSLGQGLEFLIYFQGNSAPDKSGLPSDRFSAERTGGSVSTLTIQRTQQEDSAVYLCASSLGPSNAEAFFGQGTRLTVV.

This clonotype has a count of ten or more. The chain combines TRBV9 with TRBJ1-5; possibly TRBD1 for D (5 bases). CDR1 is SGDLS and CDR2 is YYNGEE in the germline V gene. Trimming cost V 4 bases and J 0 bases, with 11 bases left between them. The length of the CDR3 is 15 residues. The CDR3 loop is CASSYGADSNQPQHF. Here the CDR3 DNA reads TGTGCCAGCAGCTACGGGGCGGATAGCAATCAGCCCCAGCATTTT.

This clonotype was picked up many times. The rearrangement joins TRBV6-2 or TRBV6-3 to TRBJ1-5; 9 bases fit TRBD1. This CDR3 has 16 amino acids. J gave up 6 bases and V 5 bases, and 11 bases lay outside the gene matches. CDR1 is MNHEY and CDR2 is SVGEGT in the germline V gene. The CDR3 DNA reads as TGTGCCAGCAGTCCGGTTAGAGGACAGGGGAGTCAGCCCCAGCATTTT. It translates to CASSPVRGQGSQPQHF.

This clonotype has ten or more counts. The rearrangement uses TRBV20-1 and TRBJ1-2, with 10 bases lining up with TRBD1. The CDR3 is 16 residues long. CDR1 and CDR2 (germline): DFQATT, SNEGSKA (reference sequence). Trimming cost V 1 base and J 2 bases; bases outside gene matches: 7. The CDR3 DNA follows: TGCAGTGCTAGAGGGGACAGGGGAGAAAAAAACTATGGCTACACCTTC. It is translated as CSARGDRGEKNYGYTF.

This clonotype has at least ten counts. This sequence joins TRBV21-1 and TRBJ2-3. TRBV21-1 is marked as a pseudogene. The CDR3 extends over 17 amino acids. The CDR3 region is CASRHSVATVMQDTQYF. The DNA of the CDR3 is TGTGCCAGCAGGCATTCAGTAGCTACAGTCATGCAAGATACGCAGTATTTT.

This clonotype was observed many times. The CDR3 sequence: CASSPGDGGLYEQYV. The CDR3 DNA follows: TGTGCCAGCAGTCCTGGGGACGGGGGCCTCTACGAGCAGTACGTC. The chain is built from TRBV7-2 and TRBJ2-7; either TRBD1 or TRBD2 may fit D (6 bases each). V was pared by 6 bases and J by 3 bases, with 18 bases between. Germline lookup yields CDR1 SGHTA and CDR2 FQGNSA. The length of the CDR3 is 15 residues.

In its sample, this clonotype was seen many times. The chain recombines TRBV9 with TRBJ1-5; D is unclear. The CDR3 is 15 amino acids. CDR1 is SGDLS, CDR2 YYNGEE, per germline. V lost 0 bases to trimming and J lost 3 bases, with 10 bases between them. CDR3 protein: CASSVDSAVNQPQHF. The CDR3 DNA reads TGTGCCAGCAGCGTAGATTCGGCGGTCAATCAGCCCCAGCATTTT.

Notes on this clonotype: A much larger clone differs from this one at a single base, so this may be a read error. The chain uses TRBV11-3 and TRBJ2-2; D tentatively reads TRBD1 or TRBD2 (5 bases each). The germline gives CDR1 SGHNT, CDR2 YENEEA. The CDR3 totals 16 residues. CDR3 region: CASGFYPGARAGELFF. For the CDR3, the DNA is TGTGCCAGCGGCTTTTATCCCGGGGCCAGGGCCGGGGAGCTGTTTTTT. The full variable domain, its missing parts supplied by reference TRBV11-3 and TRBJ2-2, is EAGVVQSPRYKIIEKKQPVAFWCNPISGHNTLYWYLQNLGQGPELLIRYENEEAVDDSQLPKDRFSAERLKGVDSTLKIQPAELGDSAVYLCASGFYPGARAGELFFGEGSRLTVL.

In regard to this clonotype: A much larger clone is a single base away; this may be a read error. CDR3 in amino acids: CASSFTSNYGYAF. The DNA of the CDR3 is TGTGCCAGCAGCTTTACGTCTAACTATGGCTACGCCTTC. The chain recombines TRBV7-2 with TRBJ1-2; D is undetermined. The CDR3 length is 13 residues. Germline CDR1 reads SGHTA; CDR2 reads FQGNSA.

This clonotype was recorded a few times. DNA of the CDR3: TGTGCCAGCAGCTTGGGAGCGGGCCCCTACAATGAGCAGTTCTTC. As protein: CASSLGAGPYNEQFF. This chain joins TRBV5-8 and TRBJ2-1, with D possibly matching TRBD2 (6 bases). The V gene lost 0 bases and the J gene lost 2 bases, with 9 bases spanning the gap. CDR1 and CDR2 (germline): SGHTS, YDEGEE. CDR3 size: 15 residues.

This clonotype was observed at least ten times. This sequence joins TRBV6-1 and TRBJ1-2; D remains ambiguous. This CDR3 has 17 amino acids. Germline CDR1 reads MNHNS; CDR2 reads SASEGT. V was trimmed by 5 bases and J by 4 bases, leaving 23 bases between them. This CDR3 is CASSRMSECRKTYGYTF. CDR3 DNA: TGTGCCAGCAGTCGAATGTCGGAATGTAGAAAGACCTATGGCTACACCTTC.

The table lists this clonotype with many counts. The chain is built from TRBV4-2 and TRBJ1-1; D possibly corresponds to TRBD1 (6 bases). The germline gives CDR1 LGHNA, CDR2 YNFKEQ. This CDR3 is built from 15 residues. Trimming took off 4 bases at V and 1 base at J, with 13 bases between the two ends. CDR3 region: CASSPRGAGNTEAFF. The CDR3 coding sequence is TGTGCCAGCAGCCCCAGGGGAGCGGGGAACACTGAAGCTTTCTTT.